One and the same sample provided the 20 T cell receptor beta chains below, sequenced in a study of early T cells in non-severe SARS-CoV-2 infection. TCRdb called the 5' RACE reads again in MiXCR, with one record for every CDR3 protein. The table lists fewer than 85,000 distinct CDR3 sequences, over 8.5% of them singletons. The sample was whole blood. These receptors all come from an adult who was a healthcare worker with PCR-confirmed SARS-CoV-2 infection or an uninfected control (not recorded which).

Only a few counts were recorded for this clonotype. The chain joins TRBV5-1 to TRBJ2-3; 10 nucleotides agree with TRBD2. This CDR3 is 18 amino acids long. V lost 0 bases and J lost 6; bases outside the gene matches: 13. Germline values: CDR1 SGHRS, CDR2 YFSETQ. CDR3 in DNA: TGCGCCAGCAGCTTGGGGGCCCTTCCGAGCGGGAGGGGTGATACGCAGTATTTT. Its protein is CASSLGALPSGRGDTQYF.

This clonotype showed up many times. The CDR3, as DNA: TGTGCCAGCAGCCACAAGCTCTCTGGGGCCAACGTCCTGACTTTC. This codes for CASSHKLSGANVLTF. The chain employs TRBV5-4 and TRBJ2-6; D gene unclear. V lost 4 bases and J lost 0, with 8 bases in between. Germline lookup yields CDR1 SGHNT and CDR2 YYREEE (reference sequence). The CDR3 is 15 amino acids.

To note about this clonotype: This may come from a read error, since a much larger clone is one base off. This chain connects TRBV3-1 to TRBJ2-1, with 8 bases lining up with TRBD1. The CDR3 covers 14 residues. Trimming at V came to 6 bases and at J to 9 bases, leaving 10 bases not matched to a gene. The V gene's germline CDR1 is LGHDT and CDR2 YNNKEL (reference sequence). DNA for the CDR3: TGTGCCAGCAGAACAGGGGGTGGATCAACTGAGCAGTTCTTC. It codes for CASRTGGGSTEQFF.

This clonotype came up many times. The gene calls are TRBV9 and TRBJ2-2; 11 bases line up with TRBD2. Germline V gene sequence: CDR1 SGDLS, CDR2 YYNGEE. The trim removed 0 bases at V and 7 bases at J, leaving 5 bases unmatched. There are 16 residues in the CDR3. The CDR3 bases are TGTGCCAGCAGCGTAGAGACTAGCGGGAATCACGGGGAGCTGTTTTTT. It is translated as CASSVETSGNHGELFF.

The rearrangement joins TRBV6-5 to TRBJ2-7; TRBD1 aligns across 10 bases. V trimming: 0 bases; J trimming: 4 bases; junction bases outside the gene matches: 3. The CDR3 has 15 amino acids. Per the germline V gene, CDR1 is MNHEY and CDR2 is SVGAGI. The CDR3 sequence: CASSYSGTGVYEQYF. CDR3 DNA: TGTGCCAGCAGTTACTCCGGGACAGGGGTTTACGAGCAGTACTTC.

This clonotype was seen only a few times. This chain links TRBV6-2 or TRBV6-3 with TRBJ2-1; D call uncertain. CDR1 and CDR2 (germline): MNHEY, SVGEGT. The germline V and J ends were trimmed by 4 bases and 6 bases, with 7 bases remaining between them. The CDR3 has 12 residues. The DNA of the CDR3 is TGTGCCAGCAGTTCGCAGGTCAATGAGCAGTTCTTC. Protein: CASSSQVNEQFF.

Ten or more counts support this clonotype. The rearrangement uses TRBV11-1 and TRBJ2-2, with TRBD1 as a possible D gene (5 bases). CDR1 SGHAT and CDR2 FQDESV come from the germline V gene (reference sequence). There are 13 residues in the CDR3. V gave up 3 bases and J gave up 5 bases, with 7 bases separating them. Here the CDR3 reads CASSLGRTGELFF. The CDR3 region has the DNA TGTGCCAGCAGCTTGGGGCGGACCGGGGAGCTGTTTTTT.

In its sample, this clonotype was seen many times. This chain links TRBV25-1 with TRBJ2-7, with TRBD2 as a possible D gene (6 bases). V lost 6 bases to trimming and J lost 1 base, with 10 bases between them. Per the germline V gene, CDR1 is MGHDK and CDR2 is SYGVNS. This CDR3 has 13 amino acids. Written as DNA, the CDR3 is TGTGCCAGCAGGACCGGGACTTCCTACGAGCAGTACTTC. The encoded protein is CASRTGTSYEQYF.

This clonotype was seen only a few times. The CDR3 here is CASSPRGTDTQYF. CDR3 nucleotide sequence: TGTGCCAGCAGCCCGAGGGGTACAGATACGCAGTATTTT. The J gene is TRBJ2-3, the V gene TRBV3-1; D tentatively fits TRBD1 or TRBD2 (5 bases each). Germline V lookup: CDR1 LGHDT, CDR2 YNNKEL (reference sequence). The CDR3 covers 13 residues. V was clipped by 4 bases and J by 3 bases, with 8 bases between them.

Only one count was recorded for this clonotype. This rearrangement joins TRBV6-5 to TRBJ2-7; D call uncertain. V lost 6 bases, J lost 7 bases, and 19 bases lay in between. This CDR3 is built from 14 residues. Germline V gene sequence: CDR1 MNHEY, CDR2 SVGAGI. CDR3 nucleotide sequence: TGTGCCAGCAGGGAAGCCTCAGTGGGTGAAGAGCAGTACTTC. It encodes CASREASVGEEQYF.

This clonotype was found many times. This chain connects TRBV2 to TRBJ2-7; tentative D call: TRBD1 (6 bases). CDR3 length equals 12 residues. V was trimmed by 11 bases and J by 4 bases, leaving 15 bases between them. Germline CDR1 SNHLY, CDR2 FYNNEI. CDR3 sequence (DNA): TGTGCCGGGGGACATATAATATACGAGCAGTACTTC. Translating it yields CAGGHIIYEQYF.

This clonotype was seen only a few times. The CDR3 loop is CASSTGTSGSLTDTQYF. In nucleotides, the CDR3 is TGTGCCAGCAGTACCGGGACTAGCGGGAGTCTGACAGATACGCAGTATTTT. The genes are TRBV2 and TRBJ2-3; 14 positions match TRBD2. The CDR3 totals 17 residues. The ends lost 5 bases at V and 3 bases at J; junction bases unmatched: 7. Germline V gene data show CDR1 as SNHLY and CDR2 as FYNNEI.

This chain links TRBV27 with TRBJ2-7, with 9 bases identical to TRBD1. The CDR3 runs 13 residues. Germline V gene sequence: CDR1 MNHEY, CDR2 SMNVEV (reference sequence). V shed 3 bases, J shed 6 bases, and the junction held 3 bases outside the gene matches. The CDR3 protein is CASSFGDRAEQYF. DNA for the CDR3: TGTGCCAGCAGTTTCGGGGACAGGGCCGAGCAGTACTTC.

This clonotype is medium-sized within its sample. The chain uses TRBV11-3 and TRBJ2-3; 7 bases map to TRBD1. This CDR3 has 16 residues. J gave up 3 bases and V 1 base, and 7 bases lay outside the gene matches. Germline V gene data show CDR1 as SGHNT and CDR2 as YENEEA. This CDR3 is CASSLGAQGLTDTQYF. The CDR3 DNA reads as TGTGCCAGCAGCTTAGGAGCACAGGGGCTTACAGATACGCAGTATTTT.

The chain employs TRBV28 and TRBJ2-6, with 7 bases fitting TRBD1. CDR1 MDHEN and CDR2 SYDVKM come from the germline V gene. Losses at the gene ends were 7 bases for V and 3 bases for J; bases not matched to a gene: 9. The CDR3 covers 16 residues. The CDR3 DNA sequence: TGTGCCAGCATGAGACAGGGTGCTTTTGGGGCCAACGTCCTGACTTTC. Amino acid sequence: CASMRQGAFGANVLTF.

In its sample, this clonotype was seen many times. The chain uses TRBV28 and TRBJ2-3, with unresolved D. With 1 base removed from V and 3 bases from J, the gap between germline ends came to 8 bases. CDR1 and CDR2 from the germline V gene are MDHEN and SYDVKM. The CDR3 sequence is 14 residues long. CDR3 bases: TGTGCCAGCAGTTTATATGGCTATACAGATACGCAGTATTTT. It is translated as CASSLYGYTDTQYF.

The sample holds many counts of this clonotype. Written as DNA, the CDR3 is TGCGCCAGCAGCTTGTATACTAGCGGGAGCTCCTACAATGAGCAGTTCTTC. Translation: CASSLYTSGSSYNEQFF. The chain carries TRBV5-1 and TRBJ2-1; 11 bases are a match to TRBD2. J lost 0 bases, V lost 1 base, and 3 bases had no gene match. The CDR3 covers 17 residues. Germline V gene data show CDR1 as SGHRS and CDR2 as YFSETQ.

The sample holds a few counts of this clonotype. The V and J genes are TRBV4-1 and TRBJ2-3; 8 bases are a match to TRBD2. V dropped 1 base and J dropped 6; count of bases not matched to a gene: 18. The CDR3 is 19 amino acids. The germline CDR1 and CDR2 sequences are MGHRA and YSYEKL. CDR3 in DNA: TGCGCCAGCAGCCAAGGAAGGGTTAAGAGGCGGGAGGTCAAGGATACGCAGTATTTT. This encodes CASSQGRVKRREVKDTQYF.

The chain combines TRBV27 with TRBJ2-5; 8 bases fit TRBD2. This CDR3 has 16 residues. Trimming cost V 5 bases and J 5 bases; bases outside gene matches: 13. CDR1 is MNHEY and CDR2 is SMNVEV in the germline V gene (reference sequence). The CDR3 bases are TGTGCCAGCAGTCCCCTGGGTCGAGCGGGAGTGGAGACCCAGTACTTC. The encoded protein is CASSPLGRAGVETQYF.

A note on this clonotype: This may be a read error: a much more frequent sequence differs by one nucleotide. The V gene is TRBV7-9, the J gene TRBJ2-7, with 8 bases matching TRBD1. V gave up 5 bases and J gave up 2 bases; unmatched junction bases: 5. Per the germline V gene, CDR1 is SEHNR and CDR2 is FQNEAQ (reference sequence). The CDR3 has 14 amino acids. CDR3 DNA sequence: TGTGCCAGCAGCCATCGGGACAGGACCTACGAGCAGTACTTC. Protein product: CASSHRDRTYEQYF.